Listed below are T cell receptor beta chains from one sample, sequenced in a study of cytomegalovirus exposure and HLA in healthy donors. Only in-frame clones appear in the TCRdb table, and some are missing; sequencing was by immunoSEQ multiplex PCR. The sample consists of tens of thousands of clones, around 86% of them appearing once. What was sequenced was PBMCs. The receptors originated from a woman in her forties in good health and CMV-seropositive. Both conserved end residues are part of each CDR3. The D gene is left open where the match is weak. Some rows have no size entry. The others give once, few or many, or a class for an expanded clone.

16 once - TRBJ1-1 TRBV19 TGTGCCAGTAGTGTAGACAGAGCGGTAATGAACACTGAAGCTTTCTTT CASSVDRAVMNTEAFF
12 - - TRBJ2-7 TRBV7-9 TGTGCCAGCAGCTTGGAACAACAGCAGCAGTACTTC CASSLEQQQQYF
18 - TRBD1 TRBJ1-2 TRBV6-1 TGTGCCAGCAGTGAAGTGGGTGTTATGGTAACAGGGGGCTATGGCTACACCTTC CASSEVGVMVTGGYGYTF
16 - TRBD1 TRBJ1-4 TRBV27 TGTGCCAGCAGTTTATATCAGGGGGCCGGTGAAGAAAAACTGTTTTTT CASSLYQGAGEEKLFF
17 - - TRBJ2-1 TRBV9 TGTGCCAGCAGCGCGGGGGCCCCTCCGACAGGGTACAATGAGCAGTTCTTC CASSAGAPPTGYNEQFF
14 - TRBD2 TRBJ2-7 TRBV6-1 TGTGCCAGCAGTGAACTAGCGGAGAGCTACGAGCAGTACTTC CASSELAESYEQYF
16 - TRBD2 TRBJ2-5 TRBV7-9 TGTGCCAGCAGCCTTAGACTAGCGGGGGACCAAGAGACCCAGTACTTC CASSLRLAGDQETQYF
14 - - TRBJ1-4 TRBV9 TGTGCCAGCAGCCCCCCGGGGGGTAATGAAAAACTGTTTTTT CASSPPGGNEKLFF
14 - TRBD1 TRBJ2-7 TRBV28 TGTGCCAGCAAACCTTCCGGGACAGTCTACGAGCAGTACTTC CASKPSGTVYEQYF
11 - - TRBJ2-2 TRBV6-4 TGTGCCACCCAGGGTCCCGGGGAGCTGTTTTTT CATQGPGELFF
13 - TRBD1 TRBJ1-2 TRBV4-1 TGCGCCAGCAGCCACGACAGGGTAGCTGGCTACACCTTC CASSHDRVAGYTF
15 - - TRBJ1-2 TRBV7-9 TGTGCCAGCAGCTTAGCGCGGCGAGGCGTCTATGGCTACACCTTC CASSLARRGVYGYTF
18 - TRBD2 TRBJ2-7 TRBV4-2 TGTGCCAGCAGCCAAGAACTAGCGGGGGGTACGAAGTCCTACGAGCAGTACTTC CASSQELAGGTKSYEQYF
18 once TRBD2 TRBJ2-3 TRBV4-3 TGCGCCAGCAGCCAAGAGAGGGGAGCGGGGGGGTGGACAGATACGCAGTATTTT CASSQERGAGGWTDTQYF
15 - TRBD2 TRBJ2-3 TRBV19 TGTGCCAGTAGTATAAGCGGGGGGGCCGACTATACGCAGTATTTT CASSISGGADYTQYF
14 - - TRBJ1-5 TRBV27 TGTGCCAGCAGTTTGCTACGAGGAGATCAGCCCCAGCATTTT CASSLLRGDQPQHF
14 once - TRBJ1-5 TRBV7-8 TGTGCCAGCAGCTTAGGGAGTGGCAATCAGCCCCAGCATTTT CASSLGSGNQPQHF
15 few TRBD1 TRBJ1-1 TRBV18 TGTGCCAGCTCACCAAACCAGGGGGTCCTCACTGAAGCTTTCTTT CASSPNQGVLTEAFF
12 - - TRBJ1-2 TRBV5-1 TGCGCCAGCAGGGACACTGACTATGGCTACACCTTC CASRDTDYGYTF
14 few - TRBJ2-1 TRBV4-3 TGCGCCAGCAGCAGGGCTGGAGGCTACAATGAGCAGTTCTTC CASSRAGGYNEQFF
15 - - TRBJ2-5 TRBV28 TGTGCCAGCAGTTTAGGGCTCCCAGGGGAAGAGACCCAGTACTTC CASSLGLPGEETQYF
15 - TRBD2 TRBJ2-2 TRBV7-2 TGTGCCAGCAGCACTAGCGGGGGGGTCGGAGGGGAGCTGTTTTTT CASSTSGGVGGELFF
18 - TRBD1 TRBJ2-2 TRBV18 TGTGCCAGCTCACCAGGAGTAGGGTGGACAGGATTCGCCGGGGAGCTGTTTTTT CASSPGVGWTGFAGELFF
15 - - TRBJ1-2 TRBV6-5 TGTGCCAGCAGTTACTCGGTACAGGCTAGCTATGGCTACACCTTC CASSYSVQASYGYTF
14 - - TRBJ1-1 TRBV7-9 TGTGCCAGCAGCCCCATCCGGGGAGGTCGTGAAGCTTTCTTT CASSPIRGGREAFF
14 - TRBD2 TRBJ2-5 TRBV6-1 TGTGCCAGCACTCCGGGGGGGAGCGAAGAGACCCAGTACTTC CASTPGGSEETQYF